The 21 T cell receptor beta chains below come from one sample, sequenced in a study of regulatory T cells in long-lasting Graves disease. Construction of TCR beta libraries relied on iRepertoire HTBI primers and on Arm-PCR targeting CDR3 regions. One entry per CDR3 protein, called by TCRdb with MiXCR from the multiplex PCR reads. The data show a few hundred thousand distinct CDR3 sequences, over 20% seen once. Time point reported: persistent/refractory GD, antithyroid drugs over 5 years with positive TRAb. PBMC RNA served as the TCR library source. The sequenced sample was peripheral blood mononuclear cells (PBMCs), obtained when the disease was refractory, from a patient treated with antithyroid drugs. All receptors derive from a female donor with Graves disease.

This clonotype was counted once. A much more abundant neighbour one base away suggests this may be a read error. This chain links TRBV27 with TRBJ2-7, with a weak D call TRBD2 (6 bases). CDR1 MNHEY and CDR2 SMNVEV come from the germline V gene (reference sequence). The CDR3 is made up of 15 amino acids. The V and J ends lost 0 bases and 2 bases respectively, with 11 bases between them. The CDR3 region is CASSLSSREAYEQYF. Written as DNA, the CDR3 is TGTGCCAGCAGTTTATCGAGCAGGGAGGCCTACGAGCAGTACTTC.

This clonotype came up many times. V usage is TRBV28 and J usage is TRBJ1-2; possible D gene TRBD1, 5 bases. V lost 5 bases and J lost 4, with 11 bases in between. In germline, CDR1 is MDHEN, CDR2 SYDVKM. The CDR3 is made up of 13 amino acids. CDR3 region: CASSRGLVYGYTF. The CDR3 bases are TGTGCCAGCAGTCGGGGACTGGTCTATGGCTACACCTTC.

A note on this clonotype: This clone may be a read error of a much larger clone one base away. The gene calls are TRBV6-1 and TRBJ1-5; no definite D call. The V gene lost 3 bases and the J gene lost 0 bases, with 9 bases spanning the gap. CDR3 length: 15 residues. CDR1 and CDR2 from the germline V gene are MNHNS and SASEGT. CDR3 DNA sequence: TGTGCCAGCAGTGAGTCAGGAAATAGCAATCAGCCCCAGCATTTT. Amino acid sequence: CASSESGNSNQPQHF.

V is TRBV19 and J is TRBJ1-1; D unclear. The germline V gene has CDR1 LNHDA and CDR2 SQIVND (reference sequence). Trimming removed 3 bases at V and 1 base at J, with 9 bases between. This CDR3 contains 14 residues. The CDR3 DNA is TGTGCCAGTAGTATGATAGATCGGAACACTGAAGCTTTCTTT. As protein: CASSMIDRNTEAFF.

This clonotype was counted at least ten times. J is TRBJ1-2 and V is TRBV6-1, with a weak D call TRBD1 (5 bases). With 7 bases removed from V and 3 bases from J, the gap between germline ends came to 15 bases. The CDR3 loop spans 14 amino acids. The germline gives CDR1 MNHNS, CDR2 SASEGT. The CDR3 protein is CASNLDGGDYGYTF. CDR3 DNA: TGTGCCAGCAATCTGGACGGAGGGGACTATGGCTACACCTTC.

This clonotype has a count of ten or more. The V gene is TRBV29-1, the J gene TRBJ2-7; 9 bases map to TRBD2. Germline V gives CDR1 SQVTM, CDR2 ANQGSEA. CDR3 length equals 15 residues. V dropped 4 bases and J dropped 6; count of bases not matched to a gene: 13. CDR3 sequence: CSVGFSGSVRGEQYF. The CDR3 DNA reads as TGCAGCGTTGGGTTTAGCGGGAGCGTAAGGGGCGAGCAGTACTTC.

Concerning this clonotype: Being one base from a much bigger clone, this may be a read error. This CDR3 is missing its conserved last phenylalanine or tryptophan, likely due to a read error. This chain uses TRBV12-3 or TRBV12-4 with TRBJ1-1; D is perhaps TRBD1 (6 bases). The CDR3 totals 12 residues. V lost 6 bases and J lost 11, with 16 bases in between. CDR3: CASSSPGQWAFL. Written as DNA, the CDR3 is TGTGCCAGCAGCTCACCGGGACAATGGGCTTTCCTT.

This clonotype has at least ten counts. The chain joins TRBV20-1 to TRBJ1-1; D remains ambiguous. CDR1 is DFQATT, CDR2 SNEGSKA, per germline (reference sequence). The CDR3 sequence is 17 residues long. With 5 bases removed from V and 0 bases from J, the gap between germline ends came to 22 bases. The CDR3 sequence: CSAQKYPGRKMNTEAFF. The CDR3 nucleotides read TGCAGTGCTCAGAAGTATCCGGGCAGAAAAATGAACACTGAAGCTTTCTTT.

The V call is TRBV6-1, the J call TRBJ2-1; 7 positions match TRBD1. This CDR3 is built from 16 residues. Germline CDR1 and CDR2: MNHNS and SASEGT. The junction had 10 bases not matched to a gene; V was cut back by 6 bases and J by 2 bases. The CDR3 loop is CASSAYRGKAYNEQFF. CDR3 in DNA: TGTGCCAGCAGCGCATACAGGGGAAAGGCCTACAATGAGCAGTTCTTC.

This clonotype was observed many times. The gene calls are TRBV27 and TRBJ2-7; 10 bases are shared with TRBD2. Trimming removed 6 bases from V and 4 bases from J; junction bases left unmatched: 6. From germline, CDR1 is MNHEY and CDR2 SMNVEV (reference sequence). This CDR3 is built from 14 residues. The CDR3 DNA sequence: TGTGCCAGCAGCGCCGGGACTAGCGTTTACGAGCAGTACTTC. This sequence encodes CASSAGTSVYEQYF.

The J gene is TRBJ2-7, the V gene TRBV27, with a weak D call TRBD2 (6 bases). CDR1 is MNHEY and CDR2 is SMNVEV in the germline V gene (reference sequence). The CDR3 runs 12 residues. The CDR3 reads CAAGLLGYEQYF. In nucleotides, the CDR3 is TGTGCTGCGGGACTTCTTGGATACGAGCAGTACTTC.

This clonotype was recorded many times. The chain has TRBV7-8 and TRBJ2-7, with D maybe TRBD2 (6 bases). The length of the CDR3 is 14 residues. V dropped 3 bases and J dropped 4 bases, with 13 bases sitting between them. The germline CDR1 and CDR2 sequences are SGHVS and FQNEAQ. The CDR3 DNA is TGTGCCAGCAGCTTTGGCCCGGGACTTTACGAGCAGTACTTC. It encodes CASSFGPGLYEQYF. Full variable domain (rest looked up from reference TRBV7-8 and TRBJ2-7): GAGVSQSPRYKVAKRGQDVALRCDPISGHVSLFWYQQALGQGPEFLTYFQNEAQLDKSGLPSDRFFAERPEGSVSTLKIQRTQQEDSAVYLCASSFGPGLYEQYFGPGTRLTVT.

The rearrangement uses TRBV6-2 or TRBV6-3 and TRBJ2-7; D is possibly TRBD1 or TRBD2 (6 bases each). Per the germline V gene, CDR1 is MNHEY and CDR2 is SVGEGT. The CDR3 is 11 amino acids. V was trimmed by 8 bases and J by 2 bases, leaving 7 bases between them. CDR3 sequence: CASGGPYEQYF. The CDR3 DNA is TGTGCCAGCGGGGGGCCCTACGAGCAGTACTTC.

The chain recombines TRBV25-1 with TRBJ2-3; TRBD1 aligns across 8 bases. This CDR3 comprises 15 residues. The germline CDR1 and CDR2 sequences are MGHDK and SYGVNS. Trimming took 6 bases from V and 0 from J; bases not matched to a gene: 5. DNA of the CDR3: TGTGCCAGCAGAAAGAGGACAGGGAGCACAGATACGCAGTATTTT. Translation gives CASRKRTGSTDTQYF.

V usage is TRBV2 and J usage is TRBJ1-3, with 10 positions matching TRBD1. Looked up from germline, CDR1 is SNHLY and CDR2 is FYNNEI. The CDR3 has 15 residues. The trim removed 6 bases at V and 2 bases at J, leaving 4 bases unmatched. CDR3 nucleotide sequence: TGTGCCAGCAGCGGGGACAGGGGAGCTGGAAACACCATATATTTT. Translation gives CASSGDRGAGNTIYF. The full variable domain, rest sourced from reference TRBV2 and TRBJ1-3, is EPEVTQTPSHQVTQMGQEVILRCVPISNHLYFYWYRQILGQKVEFLVSFYNNEISEKSEIFDDQFSVERPDGSNFTLKIRSTKLEDSAMYFCASSGDRGAGNTIYFGEGSWLTVV.

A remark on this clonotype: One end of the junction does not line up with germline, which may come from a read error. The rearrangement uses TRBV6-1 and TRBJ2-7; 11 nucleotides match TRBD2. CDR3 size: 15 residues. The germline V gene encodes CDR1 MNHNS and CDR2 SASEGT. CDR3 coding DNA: TGTGCCAGCAGAGCTAGCGGGAGGAGCTCCTACGAGCAGCACTTC. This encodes CASRASGRSSYEQHF.

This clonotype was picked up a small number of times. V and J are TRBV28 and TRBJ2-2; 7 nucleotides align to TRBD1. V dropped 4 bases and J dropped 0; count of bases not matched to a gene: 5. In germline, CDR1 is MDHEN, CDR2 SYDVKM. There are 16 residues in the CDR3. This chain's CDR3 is CASSSRGGPNTGELFF. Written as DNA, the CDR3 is TGTGCCAGCAGTTCCCGAGGGGGCCCGAACACCGGGGAGCTGTTTTTT.

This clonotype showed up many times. The CDR3 coding sequence is TGTGCCAGCAGTGGCTCGAATCGGGATCAGCCCCAGCATTTT. It encodes CASSGSNRDQPQHF. The chain links TRBV6-1 to TRBJ1-5; D remains unclear. The CDR3 contains 14 residues. Germline-derived CDR1 and CDR2 are MNHNS and SASEGT. The V and J ends lost 4 bases and 5 bases respectively, with 12 bases between them.

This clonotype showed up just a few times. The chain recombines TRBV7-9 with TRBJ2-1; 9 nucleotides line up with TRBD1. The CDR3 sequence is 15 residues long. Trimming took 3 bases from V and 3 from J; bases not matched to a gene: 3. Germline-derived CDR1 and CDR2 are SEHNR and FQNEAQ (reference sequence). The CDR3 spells CASSFGQGNYNEQFF. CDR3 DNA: TGTGCCAGCAGCTTTGGACAGGGGAACTACAATGAGCAGTTCTTC.

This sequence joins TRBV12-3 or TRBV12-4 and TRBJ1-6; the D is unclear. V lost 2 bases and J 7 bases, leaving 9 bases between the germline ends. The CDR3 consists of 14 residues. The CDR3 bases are TGTGCCAGCAGTTTAACCGGCGGAAATTCACCCCTCCACTTT. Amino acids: CASSLTGGNSPLHF.

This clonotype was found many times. Written as DNA, the CDR3 is TGTGCCTCCATCCGGCGACTAGCGGACTACAATGAGCAGTTCTTC. It yields the protein CASIRRLADYNEQFF. The rearrangement uses TRBV6-1 and TRBJ2-1, with 9 bases lining up with TRBD2. V gave up 11 bases and J gave up 3 bases; unmatched junction bases: 11. CDR3 length: 15 amino acids. Germline V gene lookup returns CDR1 MNHNS and CDR2 SASEGT.